These 20 T cell receptor beta chains share one sample of origin, sequenced in a study of blood T cell repertoires in COVID-19. Clones were sequenced by immunoSEQ multiplex PCR, and TCRdb holds only the in-frame ones, with some missing. This sample yields some 190,000 clones, of which under 80% are seen a single time; about a sixth belongs to the top ten. Sequenced sample: PBMCs or T cells enriched from blood (not recorded which). Every receptor here comes from a woman aged 45 to 65 with acute COVID-19.

The gene calls are TRBV5-1 and TRBJ2-1, with TRBD2 as a possible D gene (5 bases). Per germline, CDR1 SGHRS and CDR2 YFSETQ. V dropped 0 bases and J dropped 2 bases, with 9 bases sitting between them. This CDR3 region has 15 residues. The CDR3 here is CASSLVQRAYNEQFF. CDR3 DNA: TGCGCCAGCAGCTTGGTGCAGAGGGCCTACAATGAGCAGTTCTTC.

The J gene is TRBJ1-2, the V gene TRBV6-6; weak D call: TRBD1 (6 bases). The germline CDR1 and CDR2 sequences are MNHNY and SVGAGI (reference sequence). The CDR3 covers 14 residues. V was cut by 4 bases and J by 8 bases, with 17 bases left in between. The CDR3 here is CASSSPTGREGYTF. As DNA, the CDR3 is TGTGCCAGCAGTTCGCCCACAGGGAGGGAGGGCTACACCTTC.

This chain joins TRBV11-2 and TRBJ2-3; 8 bases agree with TRBD2. Per the germline V gene, CDR1 is SGHAT and CDR2 is FQNNGV. This CDR3 region has 16 residues. V lost 3 bases to trimming and J lost 0 bases; unmatched junction nucleotides: 5. As DNA, the CDR3 is TGTGCCAGCAGCTTGTGGAGCGGGGGTAGCACAGATACGCAGTATTTT. This sequence encodes CASSLWSGGSTDTQYF.

This clone showed up just a few times. The chain has TRBV5-1 and TRBJ1-4, with 8 bases matching TRBD1. The CDR3 sequence is 16 residues long. Trimming at V came to 4 bases and at J to 8 bases, leaving 13 bases not matched to a gene. Looked up from germline, CDR1 is SGHRS and CDR2 is YFSETQ. CDR3 coding DNA: TGCGCCAGCAGCACCGGGATGACAGGGGAATGGGAAAAACTGTTTTTT. This encodes CASSTGMTGEWEKLFF.

The rearrangement links TRBV18 to TRBJ2-5; D uncertain. The CDR3 is made up of 12 amino acids. Trimming removed 2 bases from V and 3 bases from J, with 4 bases in between. Germline CDR1 reads KGHSH; CDR2 reads LQKENI. CDR3 amino acids: CASSPSEETQYF. As DNA, the CDR3 is TGTGCCAGCTCACCATCGGAAGAGACCCAGTACTTC.

This chain connects TRBV7-3 to TRBJ2-2; D not certain. Between the trimmed V and J ends, which lost 1 base and 0 bases, there was a span of 9 bases. The germline CDR1 and CDR2 sequences are SGHTA and FQGTGA. The CDR3 totals 16 residues. CDR3 sequence: CASSLSGLANTGELFF. The CDR3, as DNA: TGTGCCAGCAGCTTAAGCGGCCTTGCGAACACCGGGGAGCTGTTTTTT.

The rearrangement uses TRBV5-5 and TRBJ1-2, with D maybe TRBD1 (5 bases). CDR1 is SGHKS, CDR2 YYEKEE, per germline (reference sequence). The CDR3 runs 15 residues. Trimming took 0 bases from V and 4 from J, leaving 13 bases between them. DNA of the CDR3: TGTGCCAGCAGCTTGGGCAGGGAAGTGTCCTATGGCTACACCTTC. Translation: CASSLGREVSYGYTF. The variable domain in full, with the rest retrieved from reference TRBV5-5 and TRBJ1-2, is DAGVTQSPTHLIKTRGQQVTLRCSPISGHKSVSWYQQVLGQGPQFIFQYYEKEERGRGNFPDRFSARQFPNYSSELNVNALLLGDSALYLCASSLGREVSYGYTFGSGTRLTVV.

In its sample, this clone was seen once. The gene calls are TRBV3-1 (or the pseudogene TRBV3-2) and TRBJ2-3; no reliable D call. There are 15 residues in the CDR3. The V gene's germline CDR1 is LGHDT and CDR2 YNNKEL (reference sequence). Trimming shortened V by 1 base and J by 4 bases, and 12 bases separated the two germline ends. The DNA for the CDR3 is TGTGCCAGCAGCCAAGGCGGCGGCGGTGCAGATACGCAGTATTTT. Its translation is CASSQGGGGADTQYF.

The gene calls are TRBV19 and TRBJ1-6; D is possibly TRBD1 (6 bases). CDR1 LNHDA and CDR2 SQIVND come from the germline V gene (reference sequence). There are 15 residues in the CDR3. Trimming cost V 3 bases and J 8 bases, with 14 bases left between them. Written as DNA, the CDR3 is TGTGCCAGTAGTATGGCCAGGGGTTCGTATTCACCCCTCCACTTT. Translated, it gives CASSMARGSYSPLHF.

V and J are TRBV30 and TRBJ2-3, with 8 bases identical to TRBD1. With V trimmed by 4 bases and J by 2 bases, 8 bases remained unmatched. The CDR3 covers 15 residues. Germline V lookup: CDR1 GTSNPN, CDR2 SVGIG (reference sequence). CDR3 protein: CAWIGQGSLTDTQYF. CDR3 in DNA: TGTGCCTGGATCGGACAGGGCAGCCTCACAGATACGCAGTATTTT.

J is TRBJ1-2 and V is TRBV5-4, with TRBD1 matching 9 bases. The ends lost 4 bases at V and 7 bases at J; junction bases unmatched: 8. This CDR3 has 14 amino acids. The germline CDR1 and CDR2 sequences are SGHNT and YYREEE (reference sequence). CDR3 sequence: CASSLQGAARGYTF. The CDR3 DNA is TGTGCCAGCAGCCTACAGGGGGCTGCACGTGGCTACACCTTC.

The gene calls are TRBV7-9 and TRBJ1-1; 8 bases agree with TRBD1. From germline, CDR1 is SEHNR and CDR2 FQNEAQ (reference sequence). Trimming at V came to 2 bases and at J to 4 bases, leaving 6 bases not matched to a gene. The CDR3 has 15 residues. CDR3 sequence: CASSLPDRGGTEAFF. DNA of the CDR3: TGTGCCAGCAGCTTACCTGACAGGGGAGGCACTGAAGCTTTCTTT.

This chain joins TRBV7-2 and TRBJ2-3; 8 positions match TRBD1. Per germline, CDR1 SGHTA and CDR2 FQGNSA. J gave up 4 bases and V 3 bases, and 6 bases lay outside the gene matches. The CDR3 extends over 15 amino acids. CDR3 in DNA: TGTGCCAGCAGCTTTGGGACAGGCCGGGCAGATACGCAGTATTTT. This sequence encodes CASSFGTGRADTQYF.

V is TRBV6-4 and J is TRBJ1-5; D remains ambiguous. The CDR3 covers 13 residues. Trimming took off 3 bases at V and 6 bases at J, with 9 bases between the two ends. In germline, CDR1 is MRHNA, CDR2 SNTAGT. DNA for the CDR3: TGTGCCAGCAGTGAAACAGAGTTTCAGCCCCAGCATTTT. It is translated as CASSETEFQPQHF.

V usage is TRBV6-6 and J usage is TRBJ1-5; TRBD1 is a possible D gene (6 bases). The CDR3 loop spans 16 amino acids. From germline, CDR1 is MNHNY and CDR2 SVGAGI (reference sequence). V lost 2 bases and J 3 bases, leaving 14 bases between the germline ends. The CDR3 here is CASSYQGRGNNQPQHF. The CDR3 DNA reads as TGTGCCAGCAGTTACCAAGGCAGGGGCAACAATCAGCCCCAGCATTTT.

CDR3 DNA: TGTGCCAGCAGTTTGGCCGGGACAGGGATCAATCAGCCCCAGCATTTT. As protein: CASSLAGTGINQPQHF. V gene TRBV6-5 combines with J gene TRBJ1-5; 9 bases match TRBD1. The V gene end was trimmed by 4 bases and the J gene end by 3 bases; junction bases not matched to a gene: 7. The CDR3 extends over 16 amino acids. CDR1 MNHEY and CDR2 SVGAGI come from the germline V gene.

The gene calls are TRBV2 and TRBJ2-3; TRBD1 is a possible D gene (5 bases). The CDR3 runs 15 residues. V was pared by 6 bases and J by 0 bases, with 13 bases between. Germline V gives CDR1 SNHLY, CDR2 FYNNEI. The CDR3 loop reads CASRVRQQSTDTQYF. The CDR3 nucleotides are TGTGCCAGCAGGGTAAGACAGCAGAGCACAGATACGCAGTATTTT.

The CDR3 bases are TGTGCCAGCTCACCCTCAGAAAGGGGGACAGAAGCTTTCTTT. Translated: CASSPSERGTEAFF. This chain joins TRBV18 and TRBJ1-1; possible D gene TRBD1, 6 bases. Between the trimmed V and J ends, which lost 3 bases and 8 bases, there was a span of 16 bases. The CDR3 is 14 amino acids. Germline V gene lookup returns CDR1 KGHSH and CDR2 LQKENI.

In this sample, this clone turned up a few times. V gene TRBV7-2 combines with J gene TRBJ1-2; D not certain. The CDR3 totals 12 residues. V was trimmed by 3 bases and J by 4 bases, leaving 6 bases between them. Germline assignment: CDR1 SGHTA and CDR2 FQGNSA. CDR3 DNA sequence: TGTGCCAGCAGCTTTCCCCTCTATGGCTACACCTTC. It yields the protein CASSFPLYGYTF.

The chain joins TRBV29-1 to TRBJ1-4; D possibly corresponds to TRBD1 (5 bases). With 5 bases removed from V and 0 bases from J, the gap between germline ends came to 10 bases. The CDR3 consists of 14 residues. In germline, CDR1 is SQVTM, CDR2 ANQGSEA. The chain's CDR3 is CSVKQGSTNEKLFF. The DNA of the CDR3 is TGCAGCGTTAAGCAGGGATCAACTAATGAAAAACTGTTTTTT. Full variable domain (rest looked up from reference TRBV29-1 and TRBJ1-4): SAVISQKPSRDICQRGTSLTIQCQVDSQVTMMFWYRQQPGQSLTLIATANQGSEATYESGFVIDKFPISRPNLTFSTLTVSNMSPEDSSIYLCSVKQGSTNEKLFFGSGTQLSVL.